This TCR beta chain was sequenced during a study of CD8+CD57+ T cells in acquired aplastic anemia. At the level of the study: DNA from sorted CD4+ and CD8+ cells averaged roughly 3.2 ug.

General study findings and limits: Between patients and controls, 25 to 30 CD8+ CDR3 sequences were found in common.

Before being chosen for sequencing, patients had shown CD8+CD57+ cell expansion by flow cytometry. Each of the patients presented with severe acquired aplastic anemia. Genomic DNA, the template, was used for profiling of the TCR beta VDJ and CDR3. MiXCR was run by TCRdb on the reads, yielding one entry per CDR3 protein. The repertoire consists of more than 250,000 distinct CDR3 sequences, with roughly 82% occurring once and the leading ten covering less than 50%. On this clonotype itself: What it recognizes is unknown. One end of the junction fails to match germline, which may point to a read error.

This clonotype originated in a human donor with aplastic anemia. Input material: sorted CD4+, CD8+, or CD8+CD57+ T cells (not recorded which) from PBMCs.

The CDR3 reads CASSSAGEGDTQYF. CDR3 nucleotides: TGTGCCAGCAGCTCCGCAGGAGAGGGTGATACGCAGTACTTT. The chain has TRBV2 and TRBJ1-6; no definite D call. Germline loops: CDR1 SNHLY, CDR2 FYNNEI. The CDR3 spans 14 residues.